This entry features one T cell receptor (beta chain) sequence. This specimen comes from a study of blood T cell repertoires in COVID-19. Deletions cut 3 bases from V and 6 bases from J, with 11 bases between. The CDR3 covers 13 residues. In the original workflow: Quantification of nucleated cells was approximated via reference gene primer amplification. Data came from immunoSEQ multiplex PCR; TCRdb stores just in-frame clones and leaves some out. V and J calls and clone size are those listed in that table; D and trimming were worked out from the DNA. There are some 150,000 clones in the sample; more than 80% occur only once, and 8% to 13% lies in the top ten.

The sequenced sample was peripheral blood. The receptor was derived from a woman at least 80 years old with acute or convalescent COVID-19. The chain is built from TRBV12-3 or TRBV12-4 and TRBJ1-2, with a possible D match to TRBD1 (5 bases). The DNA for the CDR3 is TGTGCCAGCAGTTTGGAGACAGTCAATGGCTACACCTTC. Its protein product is CASSLETVNGYTF.